Listed below are T cell receptor beta chains from one sample, sequenced in a study of shared clonotypes between healthy human individuals. Clones were read by immunoSEQ multiplex PCR, and TCRdb kept only the in-frame ones, dropping some. Among about 520,000 clones, around 73% were seen once, and the ten largest hold approximately 12%. Sequencing used PBMCs. The receptors stem from a woman in her thirties or forties in good health. Some clones in this sample may be carry-over from other donors' samples. Each CDR3 is given with its conserved first and last residue. Not every row has a clone size; where given, it reads once, few, many or a size class.

v_call clone_size cdr3_aa
TRBV28 . CASRPPRLRADTQYF
TRBV4-2 . CASSHLGSNEQFF
TRBV2 . CASSVVAENTGELFF
TRBV28 . CASRTGGTQYF
TRBV2 . CASSGPGPGVGGSYNEQFF
TRBV27 . CASSSIAGSSYEQYF
TRBV6-1 once CASSPGRAGELFF
TRBV14 . CASIAVGGGYTF
TRBV9 few CASSVGRSNEQFF
TRBV27 . CASSSRDNEQYF
TRBV18 few CASSPPRVNYAGANVLTF
TRBV5-4 . CASSPGQVGHFVYGYTF
TRBV5-1 few CASSPPGLAGTDTQYF
TRBV10-2 many CASSESIASGHNEQFF
TRBV11-2 many CASSVPGLTYEQYF
TRBV7-7 . CASSPTSGTYNEQFF
TRBV28 . CASSKAGQRDDEQFF
TRBV7-2 . CASSLAGTPVRTEAFF
TRBV6-1 . CASSAGYRQPQHF
TRBV20-1 . CSAREVRGYTF
TRBV4-2 few CASSQEDRESQPQHF
TRBV6-1 . CASTVRASSYEQYF
TRBV13 . CASSLFGSEGYGYTF
TRBV6-4 . CASRVLAATGELFF
TRBV19 once CASSIWADEAFF
TRBV6-5 . CASSFTGSGNTIYF
TRBV28 . CASSTGTGIQPQHF
TRBV15 . CATSRVGGSVYEQYF
TRBV27 . CASSPLSGRGSSYEQYF
TRBV7-7 . CASSLFNGPGYEQYF
TRBV15 . CATSRDRQGYGYTF
TRBV7-2 . CASSQRVGYEQYF
TRBV11-3 . CASSPGTSGRRGGELFF
TRBV6-5 once CASLQGQNSGYTF
TRBV2 . CASRGTSGRETQYF
TRBV7-6 once CASSLRDSPFYEQYF
TRBV29-1 . CSVGQGRSSYNEQFF
TRBV7-9 . CAVKGSPTEQYF
TRBV7-8 . CASSTGRLGAEQYF
TRBV4-3 few CASSHLGDRGYNEQFF
TRBV11-2 once CASSEPGPGEQYF
TRBV15 . CATSRESGSYEQYF
TRBV15 few CATSRGTSGRSEEQYF
TRBV28 . CASSSPPRENQPQHF
TRBV18 . CASSPYQETQYF
TRBV5-6 . CASSLTRQVLNTGELFF
TRBV7-9 . CASKQGSGNSGSPLHF
TRBV27 . CASSPGGVYGYTF
TRBV6-4 . CASSETTTGELFF
TRBV29-1 once CSVELAGLAGVNTGELFF
TRBV6-5 . CASTAGAYNEQFF
TRBV6-5 few CASSYSFGSGYEQYF
TRBV29-1 . CSVKPGTATNPRGYTF
TRBV4-1 . CASSQGDLAGTQFF
TRBV4-2 . CASGNINYGYTF
TRBV7-2 . CASSPGGLRETQYF
TRBV7-3 . CASSFGGARTEAFF
TRBV7-2 . CASSLRQIYEQYF
TRBV9 many CASSVGTSGSTDTQYF